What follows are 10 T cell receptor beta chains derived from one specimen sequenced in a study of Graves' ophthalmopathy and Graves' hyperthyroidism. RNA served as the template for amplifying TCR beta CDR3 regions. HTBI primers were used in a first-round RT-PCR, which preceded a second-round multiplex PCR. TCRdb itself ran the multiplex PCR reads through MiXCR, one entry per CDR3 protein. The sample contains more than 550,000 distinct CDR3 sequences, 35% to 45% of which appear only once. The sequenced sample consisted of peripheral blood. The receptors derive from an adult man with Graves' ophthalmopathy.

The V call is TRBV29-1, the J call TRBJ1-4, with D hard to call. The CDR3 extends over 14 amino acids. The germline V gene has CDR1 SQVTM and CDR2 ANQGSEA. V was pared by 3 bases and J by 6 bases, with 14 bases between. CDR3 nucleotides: TGCAGCGTTGAGGCAGCAGGAGTGGATGAAAAACTGTTTTTT. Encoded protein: CSVEAAGVDEKLFF.

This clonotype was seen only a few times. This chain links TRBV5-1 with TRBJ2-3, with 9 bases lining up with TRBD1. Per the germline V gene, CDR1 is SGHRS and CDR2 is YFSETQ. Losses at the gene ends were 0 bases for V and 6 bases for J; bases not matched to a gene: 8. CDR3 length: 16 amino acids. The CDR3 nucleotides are TGCGCCAGCAGCTTGGCCACACAGGGGGCGTCGGATACGCAGTATTTT. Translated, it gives CASSLATQGASDTQYF.

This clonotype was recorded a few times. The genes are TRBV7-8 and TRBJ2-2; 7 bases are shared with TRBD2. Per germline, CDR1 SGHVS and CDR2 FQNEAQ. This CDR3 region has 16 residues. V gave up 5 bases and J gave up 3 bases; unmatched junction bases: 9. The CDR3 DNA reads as TGTGCCAGCAGCCAAGTTGGGAGGGCGGACACCGGGGAGCTGTTTTTT. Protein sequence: CASSQVGRADTGELFF. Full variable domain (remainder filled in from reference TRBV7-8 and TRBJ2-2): GAGVSQSPRYKVAKRGQDVALRCDPISGHVSLFWYQQALGQGPEFLTYFQNEAQLDKSGLPSDRFFAERPEGSVSTLKIQRTQQEDSAVYLCASSQVGRADTGELFFGEGSRLTVL.

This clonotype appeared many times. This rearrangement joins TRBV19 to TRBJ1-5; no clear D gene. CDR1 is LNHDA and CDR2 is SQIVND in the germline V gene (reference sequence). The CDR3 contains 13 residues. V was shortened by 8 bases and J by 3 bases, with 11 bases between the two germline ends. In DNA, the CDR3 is TGTGCCAGTGGCCGAGGGATCAATCAGCCCCAGCATTTT. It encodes CASGRGINQPQHF. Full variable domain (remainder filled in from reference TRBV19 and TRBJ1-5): DGGITQSPKYLFRKEGQNVTLSCEQNLNHDAMYWYRQDPGQGLRLIYYSQIVNDFQKGDIAEGYSVSREKKESFPLTVTSAQKNPTAFYLCASGRGINQPQHFGDGTRLSIL.

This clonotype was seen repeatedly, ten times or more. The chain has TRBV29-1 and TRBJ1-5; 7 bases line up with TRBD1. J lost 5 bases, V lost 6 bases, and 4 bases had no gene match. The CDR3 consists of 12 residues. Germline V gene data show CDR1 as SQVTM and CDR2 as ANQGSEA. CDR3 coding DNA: TGCAGCGTCAGACAGGGAGATCAGCCCCAGCATTTT. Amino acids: CSVRQGDQPQHF.

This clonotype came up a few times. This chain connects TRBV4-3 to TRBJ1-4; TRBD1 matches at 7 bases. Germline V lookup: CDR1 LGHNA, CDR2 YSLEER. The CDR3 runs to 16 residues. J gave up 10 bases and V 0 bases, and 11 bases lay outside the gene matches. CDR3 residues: CASSQEFGQAGGKLFF. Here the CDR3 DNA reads TGCGCCAGCAGCCAAGAATTCGGACAGGCAGGTGGAAAACTGTTTTTT.

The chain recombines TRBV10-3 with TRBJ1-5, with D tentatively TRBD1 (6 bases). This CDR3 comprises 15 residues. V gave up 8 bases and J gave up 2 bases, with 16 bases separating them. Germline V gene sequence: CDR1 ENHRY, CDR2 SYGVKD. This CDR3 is CAIAIGDIGNQPQHF. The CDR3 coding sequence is TGTGCCATCGCAATCGGGGACATAGGCAATCAGCCCCAGCATTTT.

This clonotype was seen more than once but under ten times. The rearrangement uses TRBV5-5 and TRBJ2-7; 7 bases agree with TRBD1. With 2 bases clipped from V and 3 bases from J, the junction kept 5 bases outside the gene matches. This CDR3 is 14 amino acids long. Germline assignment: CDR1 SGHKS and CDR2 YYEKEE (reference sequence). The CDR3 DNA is TGTGCCAGCAGCTTTCGACAGGGCAGCTACGAGCAGTACTTC. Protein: CASSFRQGSYEQYF.

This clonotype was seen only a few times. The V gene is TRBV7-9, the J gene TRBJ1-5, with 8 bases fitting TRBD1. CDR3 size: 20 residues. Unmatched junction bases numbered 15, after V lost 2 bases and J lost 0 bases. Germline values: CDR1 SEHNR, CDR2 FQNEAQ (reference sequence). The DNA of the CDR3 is TGTGCCAGCAGCTTACCGGTACGGGGACAGGATAGATATAGCAATCAGCCCCAGCATTTT. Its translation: CASSLPVRGQDRYSNQPQHF. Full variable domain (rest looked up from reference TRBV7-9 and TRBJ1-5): DTGVSQNPRHKITKRGQNVTFRCDPISEHNRLYWYRQTLGQGPEFLTYFQNEAQLEKSRLLSDRFSAERPKGSFSTLEIQRTEQGDSAMYLCASSLPVRGQDRYSNQPQHFGDGTRLSIL.

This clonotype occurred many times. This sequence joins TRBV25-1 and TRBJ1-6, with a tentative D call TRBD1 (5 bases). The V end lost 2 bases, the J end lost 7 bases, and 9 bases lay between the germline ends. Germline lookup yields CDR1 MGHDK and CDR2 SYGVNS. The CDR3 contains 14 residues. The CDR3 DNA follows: TGTGCCAGCAGTGAACCGGGGCTGAATTCACCCCTCCACTTT. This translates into CASSEPGLNSPLHF.